This T cell receptor beta chain was obtained from a study of cytomegalovirus exposure and HLA in healthy donors. The wider study: The study's early data release held 80 million to 95 million unique TCRs from HLA-typed donors.

This clone was recorded only once. Its antigen is unidentified. With 60 Vbeta and 13 Jbeta primers, the PCR was carried out. Generated by immunoSEQ multiplex PCR, the TCRdb table keeps only in-frame clones and is missing some. The sample includes about 120,000 clones, roughly 80% seen only once; the top ten take approximately 3.5%. Deletions cut 10 bases from V and 4 bases from J, with 20 bases between. The germline V gene has CDR1 MNHEY and CDR2 SVGAGI. CDR3 size: 14 residues. Regarding the study as a whole: The majority of TCR sequences were rare, yet some public TCRs appeared in many donors. A later analysis associated 16,951 TCR beta sequences with HLA alleles at a 0.05 false discovery rate. Listed as cytomegalovirus-associated were over 150 TCR beta chains.

The TCR was taken from a woman younger than 45 in good health and CMV-seropositive. The chain couples TRBV6-5 to TRBJ2-7; D possibly corresponds to TRBD1 (6 bases). The sample taken for sequencing was PBMCs. The CDR3 DNA reads TGTGCCACCATGGGACAACAGGGATCATACGAGCAGTACTTC. Its protein product is CATMGQQGSYEQYF.